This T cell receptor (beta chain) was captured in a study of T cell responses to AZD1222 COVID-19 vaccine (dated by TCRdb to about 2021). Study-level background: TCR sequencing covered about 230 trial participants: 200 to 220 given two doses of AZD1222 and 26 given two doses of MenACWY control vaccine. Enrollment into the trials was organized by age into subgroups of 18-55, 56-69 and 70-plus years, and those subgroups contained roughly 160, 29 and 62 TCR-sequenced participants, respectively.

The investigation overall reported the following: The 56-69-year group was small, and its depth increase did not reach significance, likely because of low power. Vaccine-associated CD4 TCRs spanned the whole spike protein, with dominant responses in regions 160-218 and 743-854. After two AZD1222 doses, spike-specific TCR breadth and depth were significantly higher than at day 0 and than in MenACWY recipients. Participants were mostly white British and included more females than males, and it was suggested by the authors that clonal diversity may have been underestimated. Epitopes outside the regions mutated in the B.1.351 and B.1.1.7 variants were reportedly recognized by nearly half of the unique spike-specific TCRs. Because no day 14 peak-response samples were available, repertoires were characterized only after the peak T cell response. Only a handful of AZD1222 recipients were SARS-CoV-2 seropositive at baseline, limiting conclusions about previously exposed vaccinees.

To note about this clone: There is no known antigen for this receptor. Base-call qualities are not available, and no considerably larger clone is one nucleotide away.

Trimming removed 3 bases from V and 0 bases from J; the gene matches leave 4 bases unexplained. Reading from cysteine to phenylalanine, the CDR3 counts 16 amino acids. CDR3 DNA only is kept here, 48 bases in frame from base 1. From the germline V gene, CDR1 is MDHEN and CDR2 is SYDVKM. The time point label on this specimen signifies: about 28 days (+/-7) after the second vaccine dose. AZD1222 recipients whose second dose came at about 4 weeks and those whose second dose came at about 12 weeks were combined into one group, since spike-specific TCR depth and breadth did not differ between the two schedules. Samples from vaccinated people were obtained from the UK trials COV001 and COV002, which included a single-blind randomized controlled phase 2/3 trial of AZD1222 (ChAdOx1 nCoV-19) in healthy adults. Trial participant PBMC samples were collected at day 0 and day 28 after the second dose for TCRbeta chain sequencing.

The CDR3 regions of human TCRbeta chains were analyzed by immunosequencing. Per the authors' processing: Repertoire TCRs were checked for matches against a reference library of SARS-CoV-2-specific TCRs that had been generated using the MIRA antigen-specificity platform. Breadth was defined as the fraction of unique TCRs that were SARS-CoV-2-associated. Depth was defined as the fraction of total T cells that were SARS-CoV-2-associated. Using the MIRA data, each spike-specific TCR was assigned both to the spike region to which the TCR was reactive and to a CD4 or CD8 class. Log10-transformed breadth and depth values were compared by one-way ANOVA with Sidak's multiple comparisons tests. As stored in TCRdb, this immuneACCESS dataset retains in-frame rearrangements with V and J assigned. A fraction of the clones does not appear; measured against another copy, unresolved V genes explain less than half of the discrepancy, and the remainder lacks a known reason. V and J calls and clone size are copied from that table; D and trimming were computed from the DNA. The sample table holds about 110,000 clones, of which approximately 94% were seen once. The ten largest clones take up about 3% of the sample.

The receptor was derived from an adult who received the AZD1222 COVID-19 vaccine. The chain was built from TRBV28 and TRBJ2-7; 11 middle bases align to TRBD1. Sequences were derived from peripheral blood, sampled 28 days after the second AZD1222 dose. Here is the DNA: TGTGCCAGCAGTTTGCAGGGACAGGGGGACTCCTACGAGCAGTACTTC. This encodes CASSLQGQGDSYEQYF.